These 5 T cell receptor beta chains were sequenced from one sample in a study of T cells after yellow fever vaccination. TCRdb reanalysed the 5' RACE reads using MiXCR and keeps one entry per CDR3 protein. The sample lists 620,000 or so distinct CDR3 sequences; roughly a sixth were seen once. The sequenced sample was PBMCs, obtained 5 to 6 days after the first yellow fever vaccination. The receptor set was obtained from a man younger than 35 who received the YFV17D yellow fever vaccine.

Here the CDR3 reads CASSLEGIRQAFF. The CDR3 bases are TGTGCCAGCAGTCTGGAGGGCATTCGGCAAGCTTTCTTT. This chain links TRBV6-2 or TRBV6-3 with TRBJ1-1; D gene unclear. The germline CDR1 and CDR2 sequences are MNHEY and SVGEGT. The CDR3 is 13 residues long. The germline V and J ends were trimmed by 5 bases and 9 bases, with 16 bases remaining between them.

V usage is TRBV20-1 and J usage is TRBJ2-5, with D possibly being TRBD2 (5 bases). The germline V and J ends were trimmed by 0 bases and 7 bases, with 12 bases remaining between them. The CDR3 runs 13 residues. Germline assignment: CDR1 DFQATT and CDR2 SNEGSKA (reference sequence). In DNA, the CDR3 is TGCAGTGCTAGAGATCCCACCGCGGGGACCCAGTACTTC. The encoded protein is CSARDPTAGTQYF.

J is TRBJ2-1 and V is TRBV7-2; 8 nucleotides align to TRBD1. The ends lost 3 bases at V and 2 bases at J; junction bases unmatched: 6. CDR1 is SGHTA, CDR2 FQGNSA, per germline. This CDR3 is 16 amino acids long. The CDR3 region is CASSFLETGAYNEQFF. The CDR3 DNA sequence: TGTGCCAGCAGCTTTCTCGAGACAGGGGCCTACAATGAGCAGTTCTTC.

The chain uses TRBV27 and TRBJ1-5; D gene ambiguous. CDR3 length: 15 residues. V was trimmed by 5 bases and J by 1 base, leaving 12 bases between them. From germline, CDR1 is MNHEY and CDR2 SMNVEV (reference sequence). The CDR3 is CASSKIGLSNQPQHF. The CDR3 DNA follows: TGTGCCAGCAGTAAAATAGGGCTAAGCAATCAGCCCCAGCATTTT.

The CDR3 is CSTYRGGQETQYF. The CDR3, as DNA: TGCAGTACTTACCGGGGGGGTCAAGAGACCCAGTACTTC. The chain combines TRBV20-1 with TRBJ2-5; 8 bases are shared with TRBD2. The germline V gene encodes CDR1 DFQATT and CDR2 SNEGSKA (reference sequence). This CDR3 is 13 amino acids long. V shed 8 bases, J shed 2 bases, and the junction held 7 bases outside the gene matches.